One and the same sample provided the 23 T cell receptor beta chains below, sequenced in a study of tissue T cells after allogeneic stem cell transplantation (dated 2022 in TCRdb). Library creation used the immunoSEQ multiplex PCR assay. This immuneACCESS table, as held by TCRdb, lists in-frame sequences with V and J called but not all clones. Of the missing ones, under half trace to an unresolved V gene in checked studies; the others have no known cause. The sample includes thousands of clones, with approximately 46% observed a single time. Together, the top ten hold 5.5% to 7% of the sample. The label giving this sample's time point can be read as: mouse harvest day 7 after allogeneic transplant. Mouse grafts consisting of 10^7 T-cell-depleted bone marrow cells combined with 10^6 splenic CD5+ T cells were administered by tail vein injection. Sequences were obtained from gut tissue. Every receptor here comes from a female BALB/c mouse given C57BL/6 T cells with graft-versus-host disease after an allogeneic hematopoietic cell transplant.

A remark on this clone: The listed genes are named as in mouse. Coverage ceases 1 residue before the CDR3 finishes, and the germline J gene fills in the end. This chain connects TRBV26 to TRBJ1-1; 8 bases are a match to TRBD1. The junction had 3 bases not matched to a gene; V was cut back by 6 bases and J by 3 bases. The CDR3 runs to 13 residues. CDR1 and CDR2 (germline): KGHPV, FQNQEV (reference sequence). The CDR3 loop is CASRLQGDTEVFF. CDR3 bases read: TGTGCCAGCAGACTACAGGGGGACACAGAAGTCTTC.

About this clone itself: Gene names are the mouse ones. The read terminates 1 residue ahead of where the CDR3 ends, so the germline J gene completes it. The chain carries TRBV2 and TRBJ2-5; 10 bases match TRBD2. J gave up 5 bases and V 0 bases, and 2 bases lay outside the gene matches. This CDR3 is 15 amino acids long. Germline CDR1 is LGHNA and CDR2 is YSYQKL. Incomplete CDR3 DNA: TGTGCCAGCAGCCAAGACCTGGGGGGGCGAGACACCCAGTAC. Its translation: CASSQDLGGRDTQY. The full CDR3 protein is CASSQDLGGRDTQYF.

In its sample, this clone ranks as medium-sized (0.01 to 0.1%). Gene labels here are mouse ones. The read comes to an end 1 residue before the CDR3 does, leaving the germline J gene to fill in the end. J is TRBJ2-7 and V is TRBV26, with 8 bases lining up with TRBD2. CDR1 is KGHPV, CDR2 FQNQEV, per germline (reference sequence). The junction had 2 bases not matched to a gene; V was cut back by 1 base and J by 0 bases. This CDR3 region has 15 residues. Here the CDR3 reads CASSLFGGDSYEQYF. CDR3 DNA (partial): TGTGCCAGCAGTCTGTTTGGGGGGGACTCCTATGAACAGTAC.

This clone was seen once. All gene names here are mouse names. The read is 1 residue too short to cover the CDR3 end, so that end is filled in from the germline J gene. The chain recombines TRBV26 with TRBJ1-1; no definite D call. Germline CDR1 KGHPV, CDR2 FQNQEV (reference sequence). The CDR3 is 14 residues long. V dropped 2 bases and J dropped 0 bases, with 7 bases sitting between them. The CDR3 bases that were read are TGTGCCAGCAGTCTGATACAAACAAACACAGAAGTCTTC. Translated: CASSLIQTNTEVF. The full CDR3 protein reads CASSLIQTNTEVFF.

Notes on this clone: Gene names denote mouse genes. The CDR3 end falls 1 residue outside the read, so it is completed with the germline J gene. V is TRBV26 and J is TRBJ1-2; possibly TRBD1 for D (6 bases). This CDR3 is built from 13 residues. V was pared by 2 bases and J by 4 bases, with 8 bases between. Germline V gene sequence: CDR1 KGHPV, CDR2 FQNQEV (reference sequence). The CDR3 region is CASSLQGSSDYTF. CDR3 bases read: TGTGCCAGCAGTCTGCAGGGGTCCTCCGACTACACC.

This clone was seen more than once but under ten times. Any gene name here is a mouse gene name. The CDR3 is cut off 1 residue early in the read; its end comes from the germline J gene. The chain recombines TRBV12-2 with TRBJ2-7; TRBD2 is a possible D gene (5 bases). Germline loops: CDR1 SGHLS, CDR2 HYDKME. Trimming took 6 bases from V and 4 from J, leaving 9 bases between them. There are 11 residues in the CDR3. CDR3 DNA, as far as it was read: TGTGCCAGCCCTTCTGGGTATGAACAGTAC. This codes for CASPSGYEQY. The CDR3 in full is CASPSGYEQYF.

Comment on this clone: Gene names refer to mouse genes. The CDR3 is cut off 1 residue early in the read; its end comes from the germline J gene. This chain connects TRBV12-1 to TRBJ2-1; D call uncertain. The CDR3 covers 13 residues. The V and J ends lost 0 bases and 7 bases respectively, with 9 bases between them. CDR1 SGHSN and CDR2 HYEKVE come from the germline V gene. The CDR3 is CASSLGPGAEQFF. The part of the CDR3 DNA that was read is TGTGCCAGCTCTCTCGGACCGGGGGCTGAGCAGTTC.

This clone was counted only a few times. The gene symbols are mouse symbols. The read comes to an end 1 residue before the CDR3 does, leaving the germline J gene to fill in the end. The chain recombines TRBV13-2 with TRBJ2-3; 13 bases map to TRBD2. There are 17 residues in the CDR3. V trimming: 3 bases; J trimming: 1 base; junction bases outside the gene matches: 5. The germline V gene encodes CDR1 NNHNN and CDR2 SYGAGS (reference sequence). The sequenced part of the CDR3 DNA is TGTGCCAGCGGTGGGACTGGGGGGGCGCTCGGTGCAGAAACGCTGTAT. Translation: CASGGTGGALGAETLY. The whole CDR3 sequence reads CASGGTGGALGAETLYF.

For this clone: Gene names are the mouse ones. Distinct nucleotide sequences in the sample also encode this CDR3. The CDR3 loop is CASSLGTEVFF. CDR3 DNA (partial): TGTGCCAGCAGTCTTGGCACAGAAGTCTTC. The V call is TRBV26, the J call TRBJ1-1; D unclear. The CDR3 extends 1 residue past the end of the read, so its final part is completed from the germline J gene. Looked up from germline, CDR1 is KGHPV and CDR2 is FQNQEV (reference sequence). This CDR3 is built from 11 residues. Trimming cost V 3 bases and J 4 bases, with 3 bases left between them. Using reference TRBV26 and TRBJ1-1 for the parts outside the CDR3, the full variable domain is NSKVIQTPRYLVKGQGQKAKMRCIPEKGHPVVFWYQQNKNNEFKFLINFQNQEVLQQIDMTEKRFSAECPSNSPCSLEIQSSEAGDSALYLCASSLGTEVFFGKGTRLTVV.

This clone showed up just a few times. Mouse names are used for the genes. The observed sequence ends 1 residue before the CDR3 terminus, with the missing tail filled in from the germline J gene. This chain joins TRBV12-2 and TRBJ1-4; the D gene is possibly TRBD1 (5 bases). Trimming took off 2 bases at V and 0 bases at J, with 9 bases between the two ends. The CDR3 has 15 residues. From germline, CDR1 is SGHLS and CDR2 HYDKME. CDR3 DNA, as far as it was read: TGTGCCAGCTCTCCGCGACAGATTTCCAACGAAAGATTATTT. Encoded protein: CASSPRQISNERLF. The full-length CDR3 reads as CASSPRQISNERLFF.

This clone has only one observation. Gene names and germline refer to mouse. The CDR3 bases that were read are TGTGCCAGCTCTCCGACAGCAAACACAGAAGTCTTC. It yields the protein CASSPTANTEVF. The complete CDR3 sequence is CASSPTANTEVFF. This chain joins TRBV12-1 and TRBJ1-1, with TRBD1 as a possible D gene (5 bases). The read ends 1 residue shy of where the CDR3 ends; the end is completed using the germline J gene. The V end was cut by 2 bases, the J end by 0 bases, with 6 bases between. Per germline, CDR1 SGHSN and CDR2 HYEKVE. The CDR3 extends over 13 amino acids. The full variable domain, completed using reference TRBV12-1 and TRBJ1-1, is DSGVVQSPRHIIKEKGGRSVLTCIPISGHSNVVWYQQTLGKELKFLIQHYEKVERDKGFLPSRFSVQQFDDYHSEMNMSALELEDSAMYFCASSPTANTEVFFGKGTRLTVV.

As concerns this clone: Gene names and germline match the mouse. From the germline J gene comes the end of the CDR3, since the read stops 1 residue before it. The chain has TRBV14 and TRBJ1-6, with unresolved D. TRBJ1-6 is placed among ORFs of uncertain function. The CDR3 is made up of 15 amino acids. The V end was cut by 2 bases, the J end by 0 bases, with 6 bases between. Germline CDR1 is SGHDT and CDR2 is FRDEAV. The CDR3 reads CASSLGNSYNSPLYF. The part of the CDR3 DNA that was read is TGTGCCAGCAGTTTGGGTAATTCCTATAATTCGCCCCTCTAC.

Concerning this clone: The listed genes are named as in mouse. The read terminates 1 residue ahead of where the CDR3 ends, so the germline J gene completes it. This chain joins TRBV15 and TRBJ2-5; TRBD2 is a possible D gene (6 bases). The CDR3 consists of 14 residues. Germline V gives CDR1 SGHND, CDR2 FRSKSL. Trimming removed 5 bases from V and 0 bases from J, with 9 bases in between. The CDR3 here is CASSRDFNQDTQYF. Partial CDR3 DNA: TGTGCCAGCAGTAGGGACTTTAACCAAGACACCCAGTAC.

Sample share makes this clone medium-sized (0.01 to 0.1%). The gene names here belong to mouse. The chain's CDR3 is CASSDKETLYF. The covered CDR3 bases are TGTGCCAGCAGTGACAAGGAAACGCTGTAT. The chain has TRBV13-1 and TRBJ2-3, with D unresolved. Read sequence stops 1 residue before the CDR3 end, and the germline J gene provides the missing end. V lost 2 bases and J lost 6, with 4 bases in between. CDR3 length: 11 amino acids. Germline V lookup: CDR1 NSHNY, CDR2 SYGAGN.

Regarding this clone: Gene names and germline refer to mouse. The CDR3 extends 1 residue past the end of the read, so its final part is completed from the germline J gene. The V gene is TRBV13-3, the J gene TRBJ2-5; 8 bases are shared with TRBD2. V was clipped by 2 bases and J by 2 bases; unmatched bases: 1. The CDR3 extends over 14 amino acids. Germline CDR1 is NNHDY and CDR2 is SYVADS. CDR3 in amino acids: CASSDWGAQDTQYF. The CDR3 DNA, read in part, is TGTGCCAGCAGTGACTGGGGGGCCCAAGACACCCAGTAC.

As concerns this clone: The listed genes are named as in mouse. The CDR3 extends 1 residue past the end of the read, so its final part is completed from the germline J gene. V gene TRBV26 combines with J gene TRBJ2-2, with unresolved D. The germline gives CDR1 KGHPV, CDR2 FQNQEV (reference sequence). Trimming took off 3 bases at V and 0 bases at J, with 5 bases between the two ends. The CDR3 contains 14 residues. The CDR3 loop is CASSLPANTGQLYF. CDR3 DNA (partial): TGTGCCAGCAGTCTTCCAGCAAACACCGGGCAGCTCTAC.

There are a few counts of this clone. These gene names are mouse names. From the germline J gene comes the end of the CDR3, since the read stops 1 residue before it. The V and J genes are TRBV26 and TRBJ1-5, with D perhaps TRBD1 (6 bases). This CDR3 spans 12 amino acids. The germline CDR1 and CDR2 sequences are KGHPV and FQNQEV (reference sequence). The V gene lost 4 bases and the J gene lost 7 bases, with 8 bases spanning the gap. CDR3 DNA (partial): TGTGCCAGCAGTCGACAGGAGCAGGCTCCGCTT. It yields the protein CASSRQEQAPL. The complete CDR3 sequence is CASSRQEQAPLF.

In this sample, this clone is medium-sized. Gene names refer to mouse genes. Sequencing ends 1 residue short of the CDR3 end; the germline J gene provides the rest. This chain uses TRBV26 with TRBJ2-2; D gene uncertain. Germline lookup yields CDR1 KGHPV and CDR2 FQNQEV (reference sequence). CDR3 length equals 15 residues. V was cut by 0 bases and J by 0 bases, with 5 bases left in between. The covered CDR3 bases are TGTGCCAGCAGTCTGTCAGGGTCAAACACCGGGCAGCTCTAC. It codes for CASSLSGSNTGQLY. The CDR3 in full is CASSLSGSNTGQLYF.

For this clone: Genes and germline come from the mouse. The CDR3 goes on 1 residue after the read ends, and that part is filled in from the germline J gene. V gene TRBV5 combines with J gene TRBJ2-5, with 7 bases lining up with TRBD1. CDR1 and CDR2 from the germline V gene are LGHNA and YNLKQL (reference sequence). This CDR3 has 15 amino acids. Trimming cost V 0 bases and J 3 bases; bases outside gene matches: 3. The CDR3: CASSQDGRGQDTQYF. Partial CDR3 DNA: TGTGCCAGCAGCCAAGATGGCAGGGGGCAAGACACCCAGTAC.

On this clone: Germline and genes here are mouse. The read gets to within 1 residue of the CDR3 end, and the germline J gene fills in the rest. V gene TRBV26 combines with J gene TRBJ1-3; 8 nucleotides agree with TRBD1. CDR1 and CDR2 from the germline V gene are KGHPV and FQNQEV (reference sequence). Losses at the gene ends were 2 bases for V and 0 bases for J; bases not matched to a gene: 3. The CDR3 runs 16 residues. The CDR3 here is CASSLGQGNSGNTLYF. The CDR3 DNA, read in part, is TGTGCCAGCAGTCTGGGACAGGGAAATTCTGGAAATACGCTCTAT.

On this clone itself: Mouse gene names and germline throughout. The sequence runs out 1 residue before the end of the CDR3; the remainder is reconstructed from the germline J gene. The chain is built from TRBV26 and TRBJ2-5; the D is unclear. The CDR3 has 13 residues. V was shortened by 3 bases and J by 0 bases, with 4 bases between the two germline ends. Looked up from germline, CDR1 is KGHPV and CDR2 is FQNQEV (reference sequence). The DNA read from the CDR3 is TGTGCCAGCAGTCTAATCAACCAAGACACCCAGTAC. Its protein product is CASSLINQDTQY. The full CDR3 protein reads CASSLINQDTQYF. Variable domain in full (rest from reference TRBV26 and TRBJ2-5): NSKVIQTPRYLVKGQGQKAKMRCIPEKGHPVVFWYQQNKNNEFKFLINFQNQEVLQQIDMTEKRFSAECPSNSPCSLEIQSSEAGDSALYLCASSLINQDTQYFGPGTRLLVL.

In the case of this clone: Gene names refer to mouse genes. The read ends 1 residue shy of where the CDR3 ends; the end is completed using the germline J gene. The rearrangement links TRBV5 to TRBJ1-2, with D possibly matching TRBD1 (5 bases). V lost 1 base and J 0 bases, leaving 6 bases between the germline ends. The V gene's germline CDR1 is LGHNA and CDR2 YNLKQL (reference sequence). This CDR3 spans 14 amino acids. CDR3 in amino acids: CASSQGGANSDYTF. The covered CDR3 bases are TGTGCCAGCAGCCAAGGGGGGGCAAACTCCGACTACACC.

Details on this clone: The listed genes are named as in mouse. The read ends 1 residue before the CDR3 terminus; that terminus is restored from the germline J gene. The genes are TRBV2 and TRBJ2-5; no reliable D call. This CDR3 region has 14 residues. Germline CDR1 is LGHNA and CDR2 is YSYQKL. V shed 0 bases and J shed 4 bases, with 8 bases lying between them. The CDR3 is CASSQEAGKDTQYF. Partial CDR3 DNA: TGTGCCAGCAGCCAAGAGGCAGGAAAAGACACCCAGTAC.